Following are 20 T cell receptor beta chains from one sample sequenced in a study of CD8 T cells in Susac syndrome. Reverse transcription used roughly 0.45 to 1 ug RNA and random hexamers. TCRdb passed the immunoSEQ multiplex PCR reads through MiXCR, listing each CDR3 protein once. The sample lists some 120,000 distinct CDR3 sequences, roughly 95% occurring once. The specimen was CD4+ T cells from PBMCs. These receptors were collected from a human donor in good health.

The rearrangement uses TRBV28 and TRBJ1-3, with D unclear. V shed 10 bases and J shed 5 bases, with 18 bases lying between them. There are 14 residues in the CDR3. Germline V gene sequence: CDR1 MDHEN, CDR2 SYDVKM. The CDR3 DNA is TGTGCCACCCAATTGGACCCAACCCGAAACACCATATATTTT. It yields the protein CATQLDPTRNTIYF.

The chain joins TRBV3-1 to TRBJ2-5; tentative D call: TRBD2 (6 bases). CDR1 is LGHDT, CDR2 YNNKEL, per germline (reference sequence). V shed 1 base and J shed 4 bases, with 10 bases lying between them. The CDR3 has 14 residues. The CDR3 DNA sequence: TGTGCCAGCAGCCAAGGACTAGTTGGAGAGACCCAGTACTTC. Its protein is CASSQGLVGETQYF.

DNA for the CDR3: TGTGCCAGCTCTCATGCTGACACCGCCGGGCGGAACGAGCAGTACTTC. Protein: CASSHADTAGRNEQYF. The V call is TRBV18, the J call TRBJ2-7; D call uncertain. Germline V lookup: CDR1 KGHSH, CDR2 LQKENI. With 6 bases removed from V and 5 bases from J, the gap between germline ends came to 23 bases. This CDR3 is 16 amino acids long.

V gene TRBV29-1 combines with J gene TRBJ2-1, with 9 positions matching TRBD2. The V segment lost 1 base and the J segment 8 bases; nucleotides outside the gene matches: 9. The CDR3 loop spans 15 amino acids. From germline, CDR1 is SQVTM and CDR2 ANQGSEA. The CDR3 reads CSVEGGASGTDEQFF. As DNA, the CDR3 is TGCAGCGTTGAAGGTGGGGCTAGCGGGACCGATGAGCAGTTCTTC.

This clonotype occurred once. Written as DNA, the CDR3 is TGTGCCAGCAGCCAACAGAGCCCGAACACCGGGGAGCTGTTTTTT. Translation gives CASSQQSPNTGELFF. The rearrangement joins TRBV14 to TRBJ2-2, with no clear D. The V gene's germline CDR1 is SGHDN and CDR2 FVKESK. The V gene lost 2 bases and the J gene lost 0 bases, with 7 bases spanning the gap. The CDR3 sequence is 15 residues long.

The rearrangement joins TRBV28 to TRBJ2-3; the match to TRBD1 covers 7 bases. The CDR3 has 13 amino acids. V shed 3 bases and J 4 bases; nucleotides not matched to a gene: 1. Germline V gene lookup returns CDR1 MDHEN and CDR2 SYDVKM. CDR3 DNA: TGTGCCAGCAGTTTGAGGGGGCCAGATACGCAGTATTTT. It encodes CASSLRGPDTQYF.

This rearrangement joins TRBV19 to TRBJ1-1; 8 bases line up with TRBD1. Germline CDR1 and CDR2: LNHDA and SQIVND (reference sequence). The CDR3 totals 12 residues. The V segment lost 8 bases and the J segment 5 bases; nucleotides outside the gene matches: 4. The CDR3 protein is CASRQGRTEAFF. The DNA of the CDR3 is TGTGCCAGTCGACAGGGGAGGACTGAAGCTTTCTTT. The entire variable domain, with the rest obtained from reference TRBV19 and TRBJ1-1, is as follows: DGGITQSPKYLFRKEGQNVTLSCEQNLNHDAMYWYRQDPGQGLRLIYYSQIVNDFQKGDIAEGYSVSREKKESFPLTVTSAQKNPTAFYLCASRQGRTEAFFGQGTRLTVV.

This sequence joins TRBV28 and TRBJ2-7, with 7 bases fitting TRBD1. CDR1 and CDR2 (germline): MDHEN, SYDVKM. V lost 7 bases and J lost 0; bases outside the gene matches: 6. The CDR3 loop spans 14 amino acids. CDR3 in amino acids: CASTSGGVSYEQYF. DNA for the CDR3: TGTGCCAGCACTTCAGGGGGTGTCTCCTACGAGCAGTACTTC.

The CDR3 DNA reads as TGTGCCAGCCGGGACAGGGGGCGCAAAGGGGACATTCAGTACTTC. Translating it yields CASRDRGRKGDIQYF. The gene calls are TRBV27 and TRBJ2-4, with TRBD1 identical over 12 bases. Germline V lookup: CDR1 MNHEY, CDR2 SMNVEV (reference sequence). V lost 8 bases and J lost 8; bases outside the gene matches: 10. CDR3 length: 15 amino acids.

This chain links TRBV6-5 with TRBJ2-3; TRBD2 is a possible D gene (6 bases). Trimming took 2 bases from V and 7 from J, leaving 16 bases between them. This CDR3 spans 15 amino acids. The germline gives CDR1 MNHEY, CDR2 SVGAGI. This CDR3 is CASSYGGNLAHTQYF. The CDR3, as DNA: TGTGCCAGCAGTTACGGGGGGAACCTAGCTCATACGCAGTATTTT.

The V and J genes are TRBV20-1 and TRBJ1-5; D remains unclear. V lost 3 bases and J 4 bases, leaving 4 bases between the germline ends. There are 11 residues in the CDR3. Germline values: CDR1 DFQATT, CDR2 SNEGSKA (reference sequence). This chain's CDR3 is CSASSNQPQHF. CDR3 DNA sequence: TGCAGTGCTAGTTCAAATCAGCCCCAGCATTTT.

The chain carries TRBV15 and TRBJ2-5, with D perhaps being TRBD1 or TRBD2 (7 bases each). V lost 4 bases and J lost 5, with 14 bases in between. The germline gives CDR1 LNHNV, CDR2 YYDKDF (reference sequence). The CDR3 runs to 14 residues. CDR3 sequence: CATSTRGGPETQYF. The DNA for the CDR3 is TGTGCCACCAGCACCAGGGGGGGGCCGGAGACCCAGTACTTC.

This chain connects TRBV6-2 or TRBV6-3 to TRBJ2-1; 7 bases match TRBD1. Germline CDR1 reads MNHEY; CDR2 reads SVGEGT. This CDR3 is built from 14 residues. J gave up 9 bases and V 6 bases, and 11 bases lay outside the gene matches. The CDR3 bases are TGTGCCAGCAGGGGACAGTCAACCGCTATTGAGCAGTTCTTC. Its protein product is CASRGQSTAIEQFF.

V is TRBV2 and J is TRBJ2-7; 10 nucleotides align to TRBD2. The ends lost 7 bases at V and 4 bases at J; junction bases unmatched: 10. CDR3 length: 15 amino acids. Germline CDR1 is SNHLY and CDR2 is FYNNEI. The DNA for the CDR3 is TGTGCCAGCACCCTAGGGGCTAGCGGGAGATACGAGCAGTACTTC. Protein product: CASTLGASGRYEQYF.

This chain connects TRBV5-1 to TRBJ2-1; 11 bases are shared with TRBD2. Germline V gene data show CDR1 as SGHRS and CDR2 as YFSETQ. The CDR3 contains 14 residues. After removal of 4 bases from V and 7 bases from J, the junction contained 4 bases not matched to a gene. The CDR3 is CASSLSGRGNEQFF. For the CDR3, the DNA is TGCGCCAGCAGCCTTAGCGGGAGGGGGAATGAGCAGTTCTTC.

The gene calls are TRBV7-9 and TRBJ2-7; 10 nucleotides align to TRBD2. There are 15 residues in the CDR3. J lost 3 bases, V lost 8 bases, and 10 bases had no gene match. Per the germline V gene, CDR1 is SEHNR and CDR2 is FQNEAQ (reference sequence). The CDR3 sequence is CASRAASGSGYEQYF. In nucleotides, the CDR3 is TGTGCCAGCCGCGCGGCTAGCGGGAGCGGCTACGAGCAGTACTTC. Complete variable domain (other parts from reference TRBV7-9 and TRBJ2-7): DTGVSQNPRHKITKRGQNVTFRCDPISEHNRLYWYRQTLGQGPEFLTYFQNEAQLEKSRLLSDRFSAERPKGSFSTLEIQRTEQGDSAMYLCASRAASGSGYEQYFGPGTRLTVT.

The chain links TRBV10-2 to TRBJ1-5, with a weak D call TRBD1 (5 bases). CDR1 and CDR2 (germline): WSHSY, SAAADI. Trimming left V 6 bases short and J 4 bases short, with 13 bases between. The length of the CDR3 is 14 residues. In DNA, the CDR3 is TGCGCCAGCAGCCCAATCGGGGGGAATCAGCCCCAGCATTTT. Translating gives CASSPIGGNQPQHF.

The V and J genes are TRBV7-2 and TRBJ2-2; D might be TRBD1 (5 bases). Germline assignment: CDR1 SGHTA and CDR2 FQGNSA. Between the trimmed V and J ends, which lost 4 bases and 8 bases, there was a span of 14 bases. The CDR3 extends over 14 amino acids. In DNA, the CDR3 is TGTGCCAGCAGCTCCCCGGCAGGGTGGGGGGAGCTGTTTTTT. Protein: CASSSPAGWGELFF.

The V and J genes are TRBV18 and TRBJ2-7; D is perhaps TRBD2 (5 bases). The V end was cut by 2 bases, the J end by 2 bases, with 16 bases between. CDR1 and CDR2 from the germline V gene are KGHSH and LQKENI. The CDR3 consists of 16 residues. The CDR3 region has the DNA TGTGCCAGCTCACCATTGGGTAGCGAGGGTGCCTACGAGCAGTACTTC. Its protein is CASSPLGSEGAYEQYF. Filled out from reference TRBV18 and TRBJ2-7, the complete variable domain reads NAGVMQNPRHLVRRRGQEARLRCSPMKGHSHVYWYRQLPEEGLKFMVYLQKENIIDESGMPKERFSAEFPKEGPSILRIQQVVRGDSAAYFCASSPLGSEGAYEQYFGPGTRLTVT.

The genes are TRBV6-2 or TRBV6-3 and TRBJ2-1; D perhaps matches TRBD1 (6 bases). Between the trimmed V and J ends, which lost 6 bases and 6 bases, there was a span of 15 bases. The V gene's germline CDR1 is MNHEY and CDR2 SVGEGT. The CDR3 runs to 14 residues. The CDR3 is CASSPRGSLNEQFF. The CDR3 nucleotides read TGTGCCAGCAGCCCAAGGGGGTCCCTCAATGAGCAGTTCTTC.